This passage covers 8 T cell receptor beta chains from one sample sequenced in a study of cytomegalovirus exposure and HLA in healthy donors. PCR amplification relied on 60 Vbeta primers (plus 13 Jbeta primers). Profiling relied on immunoSEQ multiplex PCR, and the TCRdb table lists in-frame clones only, not all of them. In all, the sample yields approximately 100,000 clones. Sequenced material: PBMCs. The receptors originated from a man aged 35-49 years in good health and CMV-seronegative.

The V call is TRBV28, the J call TRBJ2-2; D is unresolved. V lost 3 bases, J lost 1 base, and 9 bases lay in between. This CDR3 region has 15 residues. The germline CDR1 and CDR2 sequences are MDHEN and SYDVKM. This chain's CDR3 is CASSLGSQNTGELFF. CDR3 DNA sequence: TGTGCCAGCAGTTTGGGCAGCCAGAACACCGGGGAGCTGTTTTTT.

The chain recombines TRBV5-5 with TRBJ2-1; the match to TRBD2 covers 7 bases. Trimming took 4 bases from V and 4 from J; bases not matched to a gene: 2. The CDR3 is 13 amino acids. Per the germline V gene, CDR1 is SGHKS and CDR2 is YYEKEE (reference sequence). The CDR3 here is CASSPGGYNEQFF. CDR3 coding DNA: TGTGCCAGCAGCCCCGGGGGGTACAATGAGCAGTTCTTC.

The chain has TRBV28 and TRBJ1-2, with D possibly being TRBD1 (6 bases). From germline, CDR1 is MDHEN and CDR2 SYDVKM. With 5 bases removed from V and 12 bases from J, the gap between germline ends came to 16 bases. This CDR3 has 12 amino acids. The CDR3: CASSNLQGANTF. CDR3 sequence (DNA): TGTGCCAGCAGTAATCTACAGGGAGCAAACACCTTC.

The CDR3 sequence: CASSFGTDTQYF. The CDR3 DNA is TGTGCCAGCAGCTTCGGCACAGATACGCAGTATTTT. This chain uses TRBV7-2 with TRBJ2-3; D gene uncertain. Germline-derived CDR1 and CDR2 are SGHTA and FQGNSA. Trimming shortened V by 3 bases and J by 1 base, and 2 bases separated the two germline ends. The CDR3 sequence is 12 residues long.

The CDR3, as DNA: TGTGCCACCACCCACAGGGGCCGTGCTGAAAAACTGTTTTTT. This translates into CATTHRGRAEKLFF. This chain connects TRBV15 to TRBJ1-4; the match to TRBD1 covers 7 bases. The CDR3 sequence is 14 residues long. With V trimmed by 7 bases and J by 7 bases, 9 bases remained unmatched. CDR1 and CDR2 from the germline V gene are LNHNV and YYDKDF (reference sequence).

V usage is TRBV7-9 and J usage is TRBJ2-3, with 7 bases lining up with TRBD2. Per germline, CDR1 SEHNR and CDR2 FQNEAQ (reference sequence). The CDR3 loop spans 16 amino acids. The V gene end was trimmed by 2 bases and the J gene end by 2 bases; junction bases not matched to a gene: 7. This chain's CDR3 is CASSLRLAATTDTQYF. CDR3 DNA sequence: TGTGCCAGCAGCTTACGTCTAGCGGCCACCACAGATACGCAGTATTTT.

In the case of this clone: Distinct nucleotide sequences in the sample also encode this CDR3. The chain joins TRBV7-2 to TRBJ2-1, with D hard to call. In germline, CDR1 is SGHTA, CDR2 FQGNSA. This CDR3 comprises 13 residues. V dropped 3 bases and J dropped 9 bases, with 12 bases sitting between them. The DNA of the CDR3 is TGTGCCAGCAGCTTTTCAGATCTAGGTGAGCAGTTCTTC. Its protein is CASSFSDLGEQFF.

The gene calls are TRBV7-2 and TRBJ2-2, with a tentative D call TRBD1 (5 bases). The CDR3 length is 15 residues. Between the trimmed V and J ends, which lost 5 bases and 0 bases, there was a span of 10 bases. CDR1 and CDR2 (germline): SGHTA, FQGNSA. The CDR3: CASSPGQTNTGELFF. DNA for the CDR3: TGTGCCAGCAGCCCCGGACAAACGAACACCGGGGAGCTGTTTTTT.